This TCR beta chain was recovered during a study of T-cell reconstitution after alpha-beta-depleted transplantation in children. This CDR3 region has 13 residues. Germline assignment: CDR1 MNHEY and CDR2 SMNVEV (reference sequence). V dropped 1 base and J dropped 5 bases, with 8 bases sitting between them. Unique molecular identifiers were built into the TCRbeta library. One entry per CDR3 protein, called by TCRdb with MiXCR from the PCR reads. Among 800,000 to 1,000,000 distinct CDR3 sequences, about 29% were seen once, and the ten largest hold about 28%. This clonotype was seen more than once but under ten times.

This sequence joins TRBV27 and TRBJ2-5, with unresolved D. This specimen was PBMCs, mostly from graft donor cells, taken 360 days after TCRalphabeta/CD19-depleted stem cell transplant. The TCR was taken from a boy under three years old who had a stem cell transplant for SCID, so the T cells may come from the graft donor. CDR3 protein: CASSLFLGETQYF. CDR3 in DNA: TGTGCCAGCAGTTTATTCTTAGGCGAGACCCAGTACTTC.